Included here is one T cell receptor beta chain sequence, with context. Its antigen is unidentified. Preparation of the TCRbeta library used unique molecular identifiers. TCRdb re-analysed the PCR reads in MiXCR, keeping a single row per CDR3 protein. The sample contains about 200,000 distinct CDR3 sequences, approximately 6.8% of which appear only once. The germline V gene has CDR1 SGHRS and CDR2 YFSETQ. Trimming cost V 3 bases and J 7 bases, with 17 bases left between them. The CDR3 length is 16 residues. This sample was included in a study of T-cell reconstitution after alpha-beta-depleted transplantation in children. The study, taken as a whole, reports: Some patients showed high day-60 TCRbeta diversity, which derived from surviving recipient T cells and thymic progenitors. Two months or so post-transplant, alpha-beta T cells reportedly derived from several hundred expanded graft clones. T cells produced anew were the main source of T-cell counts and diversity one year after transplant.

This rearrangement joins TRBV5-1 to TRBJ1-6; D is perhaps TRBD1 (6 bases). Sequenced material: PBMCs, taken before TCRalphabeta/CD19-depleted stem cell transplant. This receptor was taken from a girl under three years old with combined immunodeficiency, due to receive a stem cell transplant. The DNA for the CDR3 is TGCGCCAGCAGCTGGGGGGCAGGCCCTCTGAATTCACCCCTCCACTTT. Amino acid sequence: CASSWGAGPLNSPLHF.